Shown below are 20 T cell receptor beta chains from a single sample sequenced in a study of blood T cells in healthy people across ages. Together with a sample-barcoded 5' primer, a J-beta primer mix was included in a second PCR lasting about 7 to 11 cycles. TCRdb re-analysed the 5' RACE reads in MiXCR, keeping a single row per CDR3 protein. The profile shows around 800,000 distinct CDR3 sequences, 46% of them singletons. The sample taken for sequencing was blood. Receptors were obtained from a man at least 80 years old in good health.

This clonotype showed up many times. The chain carries TRBV29-1 and TRBJ2-3, with 16 bases aligning to TRBD2. The CDR3 spans 15 residues. From germline, CDR1 is SQVTM and CDR2 ANQGSEA. The V gene end was trimmed by 3 bases and the J gene end by 6 bases; junction bases not matched to a gene: 3. The CDR3 DNA reads TGCAGCGTTGAGGGACTAGCGGGAGGGACCGATACGCAGTATTTT. Residues: CSVEGLAGGTDTQYF.

This clonotype was counted only a few times. J is TRBJ2-5 and V is TRBV9; 7 bases are shared with TRBD2. The end of the DNA fits TRBJ2-7 better, so the J call may be wrong. The CDR3 contains 15 residues. CDR1 and CDR2 from the germline V gene are SGDLS and YYNGEE. The CDR3 DNA reads TGTGCCAGCAGCCCCTCCGGGACTACATTACGCGAGCAGTACTTC. As protein: CASSPSGTTLREQYF.

This clonotype was observed once. One end of the junction varies from germline; a read error may be responsible. The J gene is TRBJ2-7, the V gene TRBV9; 8 bases fit TRBD1. Germline values: CDR1 SGDLS, CDR2 YYNGEE. This CDR3 comprises 15 residues. CDR3 DNA: TGTGCCGGCAGCGTAGGACAGGGACCAGGCTACGAGCAGTACTTC. This sequence encodes CAGSVGQGPGYEQYF.

Ten or more counts support this clonotype. The chain joins TRBV3-1 to TRBJ2-7; 14 positions agree with TRBD2. Trimming took 4 bases from V and 1 from J; bases not matched to a gene: 12. Germline V gene data show CDR1 as LGHDT and CDR2 as YNNKEL (reference sequence). The CDR3 consists of 19 residues. CDR3 nucleotide sequence: TGTGCCAGCAGCCGAGCATCCGGGACTAGCGGGAGAGCGTCCTACGAGCAGTACTTC. Encoded protein: CASSRASGTSGRASYEQYF.

V is TRBV29-1 and J is TRBJ2-3; D perhaps matches TRBD2 (6 bases). Germline lookup yields CDR1 SQVTM and CDR2 ANQGSEA. The CDR3 has 13 amino acids. V lost 5 bases and J lost 2, with 11 bases in between. CDR3 protein: CSVLAPLTDTQYF. As DNA, the CDR3 is TGCAGCGTTCTAGCGCCCCTCACAGATACGCAGTATTTT.

DNA for the CDR3: TGTGCCAGCAGTACCCTCGGACGGGGAGTCTACAATGAGCAGTTCTTC. Translated, it gives CASSTLGRGVYNEQFF. This chain uses TRBV12-3 or TRBV12-4 with TRBJ2-1; weak D call: TRBD2 (5 bases). This CDR3 has 16 amino acids. Trimming shortened V by 5 bases and J by 3 bases, and 17 bases separated the two germline ends.

This chain connects TRBV24-1 to TRBJ2-3; D ambiguous. Germline values: CDR1 KGHDR, CDR2 SFDVKD. The CDR3 extends over 13 amino acids. Trimming shortened V by 0 bases and J by 5 bases, and 5 bases separated the two germline ends. The CDR3 reads CATSDLRGDTQYF. The DNA of the CDR3 is TGTGCCACCAGTGATTTGCGCGGAGATACGCAGTATTTT.

The V call is TRBV10-3, the J call TRBJ2-2; 9 bases map to TRBD2. V lost 6 bases, J lost 3 bases, and 2 bases stayed unmatched. The CDR3 has 14 residues. Germline lookup yields CDR1 ENHRY and CDR2 SYGVKD. The CDR3 nucleotides are TGTGCCATCAGGCAGCGGGAGGACACCGGGGAGCTGTTTTTT. Amino acids: CAIRQREDTGELFF.

The chain couples TRBV12-3 or TRBV12-4 to TRBJ2-5; D unresolved. The CDR3 is made up of 15 amino acids. V shed 7 bases and J shed 0 bases, with 15 bases lying between them. CDR3 amino acids: CASNKEVGYQETQYF. In nucleotides, the CDR3 is TGTGCCAGCAACAAGGAAGTGGGTTACCAAGAGACCCAGTACTTC.

To note about this clonotype: A much bigger clone sits one base away, suggesting this may be a read error. The V gene is TRBV20-1, the J gene TRBJ2-3; 8 nucleotides match TRBD1. The CDR3 is 13 amino acids. CDR1 and CDR2 (germline): DFQATT, SNEGSKA (reference sequence). CDR3 sequence reads: CTALGQGGDTQYF. The CDR3 DNA is TGCACTGCTCTTGGACAGGGAGGAGATACGCAGTATTTT.

The V and J genes are TRBV6-6 and TRBJ2-7; 8 nucleotides match TRBD2. Looked up from germline, CDR1 is MNHNY and CDR2 is SVGAGI (reference sequence). With 5 bases clipped from V and 1 base from J, the junction kept 7 bases outside the gene matches. CDR3 length: 15 residues. CDR3 in DNA: TGTGCCAGCAGTAACGATCAGCGGGAGTCCTACGAGCAGTACTTC. Its translation: CASSNDQRESYEQYF.

The V call is TRBV10-3, the J call TRBJ2-1; D is possibly TRBD1 or TRBD2 (6 bases each). With 2 bases removed from V and 2 bases from J, the gap between germline ends came to 10 bases. The germline V gene has CDR1 ENHRY and CDR2 SYGVKD. This CDR3 has 15 amino acids. The CDR3 region is CAISEGGTTYNEQFF. CDR3 coding DNA: TGTGCCATCAGTGAGGGGGGGACAACCTACAATGAGCAGTTCTTC.

This sequence joins TRBV10-3 and TRBJ2-5; D remains unclear. V was cut by 6 bases and J by 2 bases, with 10 bases left in between. Per the germline V gene, CDR1 is ENHRY and CDR2 is SYGVKD. The CDR3 is 13 amino acids. Here the CDR3 DNA reads TGTGCCATCAGCGAAGTAAGACAAGAGACCCAGTACTTC. Its protein is CAISEVRQETQYF.

This chain joins TRBV4-3 and TRBJ2-1, with TRBD2 matching 9 bases. The CDR3 is 16 amino acids. The V gene end was trimmed by 4 bases and the J gene end by 5 bases; junction bases not matched to a gene: 9. Germline CDR1 and CDR2: LGHNA and YSLEER. CDR3 nucleotides: TGCGCCAGCAGCCCCACCAAAATAGCGGGGGACAATGAGCAGTTCTTC. It translates to CASSPTKIAGDNEQFF.

The chain couples TRBV6-5 to TRBJ2-3; 7 nucleotides line up with TRBD1. V lost 5 bases, J lost 2 bases, and 10 bases stayed unmatched. The CDR3 sequence is 16 residues long. CDR1 and CDR2 from the germline V gene are MNHEY and SVGAGI. The CDR3 region has the DNA TGTGCCAGCAGTCCATTCAGGGACAGCCACACAGATACGCAGTATTTT. Translating it yields CASSPFRDSHTDTQYF.

The CDR3 sequence is CASIGGHGANVLTF. In nucleotides, the CDR3 is TGTGCCAGCATTGGGGGGCATGGGGCCAACGTCCTGACTTTC. J is TRBJ2-6 and V is TRBV28; either TRBD1 or TRBD2 may fit D (6 bases each). The V gene's germline CDR1 is MDHEN and CDR2 SYDVKM. The CDR3 spans 14 residues. Trimming removed 7 bases from V and 3 bases from J, with 10 bases in between.

This clonotype was picked up many times. This chain joins TRBV29-1 and TRBJ2-7, with D possibly being TRBD1 or TRBD2 (6 bases each). The V and J ends lost 6 bases and 4 bases respectively, with 16 bases between them. In germline, CDR1 is SQVTM, CDR2 ANQGSEA. There are 13 residues in the CDR3. CDR3 region: CSVTGQGRYEQYF. The CDR3 nucleotides read TGCAGCGTAACGGGGCAGGGGAGGTACGAGCAGTACTTC.

This clonotype occurred many times. This chain uses TRBV5-1 with TRBJ1-1, with D possibly being TRBD1 (6 bases). Per germline, CDR1 SGHRS and CDR2 YFSETQ. The CDR3 covers 14 residues. V lost 0 bases to trimming and J lost 4 bases, with 10 bases between them. The CDR3 DNA reads as TGCGCCAGCAGCTTGGACAGGGCCGCCACTGAAGCTTTCTTT. As protein: CASSLDRAATEAFF.

In regard to this clonotype: A read error may explain this, as a much larger clone is one base away. The chain is built from TRBV4-1 and TRBJ1-2; D possibly corresponds to TRBD1 (6 bases). The CDR3 is 13 residues long. The V and J ends lost 1 base and 4 bases respectively, with 7 bases between them. Germline V gives CDR1 MGHRA, CDR2 YSYEKL. The CDR3 DNA is TGCGCCAGCAGCCAAGTACAGGGCTATGGCTACACCTTC. It specifies CASSQVQGYGYTF.

The table lists this clonotype with a few counts. V and J are TRBV2 and TRBJ2-1; D possibly matches TRBD1 or TRBD2 (5 bases each). This CDR3 is built from 15 residues. The germline CDR1 and CDR2 sequences are SNHLY and FYNNEI. V shed 3 bases and J shed 7 bases, with 16 bases lying between them. The CDR3 loop is CASSDSRGPRNEQFF. The CDR3 bases are TGTGCCAGCAGTGACTCCCGGGGCCCTCGAAATGAGCAGTTCTTC.